The rows below give T cell receptor beta chains drawn from one sample of a study of T cell repertoires in cytomegalovirus infection. From the reads, TCRdb called clonotypes with MiXCR, one entry per CDR3 protein. The sample includes some 800,000 distinct CDR3 sequences, less than 35% seen only once; the top ten take over 10%. These receptors have no identified antigens. The specimen comprised cultured CD8+ T cells from PBMCs, sampled from culture after CMV antigen stimulation. The receptors here all came from a human donor in good health (CMV status not recorded). Some clones in this sample may be carry-over from other donors' samples. CDR3s include the opening cysteine and the closing phenylalanine or tryptophan. A D gene is named only where the DNA matches it firmly. Some rows mark clone size as missing; the rest say once, few, many or name a class of expanded clone.

J gene,CDR3 length,clone size,D gene,V gene,CDR3 DNA,CDR3 protein
TRBJ1-1,15,NA,TRBD1,TRBV9,TGTGCCAGCAGCGGGACAGGGGTAATGAACACTGAAGCTTTCTTT,CASSGTGVMNTEAFF
TRBJ2-3,13,many,NA,TRBV12-3/TRBV12-4,TGTGCCAGCAGCTGGGAGCCCTCAGATACGCAGTATTTT,CASSWEPSDTQYF
TRBJ2-1,16,NA,TRBD1,TRBV20-1,TGCAGTGCTAGCTTAACCGGGACAGGGAGGTACAATGAGCAGTTCTTC,CSASLTGTGRYNEQFF
TRBJ2-1,15,NA,NA,TRBV5-4,TGTGCCAGCAGCTTTGGGCTAGTGGGCTACAATGAGCAGTTCTTC,CASSFGLVGYNEQFF
TRBJ1-5,13,NA,NA,TRBV6-1,TGTGCCAGCGAGGGTAGTGGCAATCAGCCCCAGCATTTT,CASEGSGNQPQHF
TRBJ2-7,12,NA,NA,TRBV7-9,TGTGCCAGCAGCTCCCAATATTACGAGCAGTACTTC,CASSSQYYEQYF
TRBJ1-1,14,once,NA,TRBV4-1,TGCGCCAGCAGCCAAGAGGACCGTTGGACTGAAGCTTTCTTT,CASSQEDRWTEAFF
TRBJ2-2,15,NA,TRBD1,TRBV4-1,TGCGCCAGCAGCCAAGATCGCCGAGGGACAGTGGGGCTGTTTTTT,CASSQDRRGTVGLFF
TRBJ1-5,15,NA,NA,TRBV5-5,TGTGCCAGCAGTCTTAACGCAGGGGACAATCAGCCCCAGCATTTT,CASSLNAGDNQPQHF
TRBJ1-5,15,NA,NA,TRBV23-1,TGCGCCAGCCTTCTAGGACGGCCGAGAAATCAGCCCCAGCATTTT,CASLLGRPRNQPQHF
TRBJ1-2,12,many,NA,TRBV10-3,TGTGCCATCAGTGAGGGTAACTATGGCTACACCTTC,CAISEGNYGYTF
TRBJ2-3,16,NA,NA,TRBV7-6,TGTGCCAGCAGCTCAGGGCCGTGGACTAGCACAGATACGCAGTATTTT,CASSSGPWTSTDTQYF
TRBJ1-2,13,NA,NA,TRBV6-2/TRBV6-3,TGTGCCAGCAGTCCGCGGGGGTTCTATGGCTACACCTTC,CASSPRGFYGYTF
TRBJ1-6,16,NA,TRBD1,TRBV18,TGTGCCAGCTCCCCCCGGCCGACAGGGGATAATTCACCCCTCCACTTT,CASSPRPTGDNSPLHF
TRBJ2-3,13,many,NA,TRBV7-2,TGTGCCAGCAGCTTAGCGTTTACAGATACGCAGTATTTT,CASSLAFTDTQYF
TRBJ2-5,13,few,NA,TRBV19,TGTGCCAGTAGTAGGGCATTCCAAGAGACCCAGTACTTC,CASSRAFQETQYF
TRBJ2-1,15,NA,NA,TRBV7-1,TGTGCCAGCAGCTCGATACCTAGCTCCTACAATGAGCAGTTCTTC,CASSSIPSSYNEQFF
TRBJ2-7,15,NA,TRBD1,TRBV6-6,TGTGCCAGCACAAATAACAGGGGACCCTACTACGAGCAGTACTTC,CASTNNRGPYYEQYF
TRBJ2-7,14,NA,NA,TRBV7-6,TGTGCCAGCAGCTTCGGTGACCGACGATACGAGCAGTACTTC,CASSFGDRRYEQYF
TRBJ2-7,13,few,NA,TRBV12-3/TRBV12-4,TGTGCCAGCAGTCCTCCGGGTATCTACGAGCAGTACTTC,CASSPPGIYEQYF
TRBJ2-1,14,few,TRBD2,TRBV7-6,TGTGCCAGCAGCTATGCGGGGGGTTGGGATGAGCAGTTCTTC,CASSYAGGWDEQFF